These 23 T cell receptor beta chains came from one sample sequenced in a study of T cell responses to AZD1222 COVID-19 vaccine. Measured with immunoSEQ multiplex PCR; TCRdb has only the in-frame clones, and not every one. The table shows 40,000 to 65,000 clones, with 84% occurring only once. Material: peripheral blood, obtained on day 0 of AZD1222 vaccination. Every receptor here comes from an adult in good health.

The chain recombines TRBV29-1 with TRBJ2-7; no reliable D call. Germline V gives CDR1 SQVTM, CDR2 ANQGSEA. There are 11 residues in the CDR3. Trimming took off 4 bases at V and 6 bases at J, with 10 bases between the two ends. In DNA, the CDR3 is TGCAGCGTTGCTAGATCTGGCGAGCAGTACTTC. Its translation is CSVARSGEQYF.

The chain links TRBV28 to TRBJ2-7, with D possibly matching TRBD1 (5 bases). The CDR3 consists of 14 residues. Germline V gene data show CDR1 as MDHEN and CDR2 as SYDVKM. V lost 4 bases, J lost 2 bases, and 12 bases lay in between. The CDR3 DNA follows: TGTGCCAGCAGTTCCCCCCCAGGGACCTACGAGCAGTACTTC. This translates into CASSSPPGTYEQYF.

The chain couples TRBV20-1 to TRBJ2-7; D is ambiguous. There are 11 residues in the CDR3. The ends were cut back, 5 bases at V and 1 base at J, with 6 bases in the middle. Germline lookup yields CDR1 DFQATT and CDR2 SNEGSKA (reference sequence). The CDR3 DNA is TGCAGTGCTGATGCTTCCTACGAGCAGTACTTC. Amino acids: CSADASYEQYF.

This chain connects TRBV9 to TRBJ2-7; D is possibly TRBD2 (5 bases). The CDR3 extends over 15 amino acids. Germline V gene sequence: CDR1 SGDLS, CDR2 YYNGEE. V was pared by 0 bases and J by 2 bases, with 12 bases between. Written as DNA, the CDR3 is TGTGCCAGCAGCGTAGAGTCCGGACTCACCTACGAGCAGTACTTC. Amino acid sequence: CASSVESGLTYEQYF.

The rearrangement links TRBV27 to TRBJ2-1; tentative D call: TRBD1 (5 bases). V gave up 5 bases and J gave up 0 bases, with 11 bases separating them. The CDR3 covers 15 residues. Germline lookup yields CDR1 MNHEY and CDR2 SMNVEV (reference sequence). The CDR3 protein is CASSLTGSSYNEQFF. CDR3 coding DNA: TGTGCCAGCAGTCTCACAGGAAGCTCCTACAATGAGCAGTTCTTC.

The V gene is TRBV6-2 or TRBV6-3, the J gene TRBJ2-7; D is unresolved. The germline CDR1 and CDR2 sequences are MNHEY and SVGEGT. The CDR3 consists of 11 residues. V dropped 4 bases and J dropped 6 bases, with 7 bases sitting between them. The CDR3 bases are TGTGCCAGCAGTTCTATCGGCGAGCAGTACTTC. The encoded protein is CASSSIGEQYF.

The V and J genes are TRBV18 and TRBJ1-5; 10 nucleotides line up with TRBD1. Trimming took 4 bases from V and 3 from J; bases not matched to a gene: 3. Germline CDR1 reads KGHSH; CDR2 reads LQKENI. CDR3 length: 15 residues. CDR3 residues: CASSLGQGYNQPQHF. The CDR3 DNA reads as TGTGCCAGCTCACTGGGACAGGGGTACAATCAGCCCCAGCATTTT.

The chain carries TRBV19 and TRBJ2-1; 7 nucleotides agree with TRBD2. V lost 7 bases and J lost 8; bases outside the gene matches: 8. CDR3 length equals 13 residues. CDR1 LNHDA and CDR2 SQIVND come from the germline V gene (reference sequence). The CDR3 sequence is CASTSGGGDEQFF. The CDR3 DNA reads as TGTGCCAGTACCTCGGGGGGAGGCGATGAGCAGTTCTTC.

This clone was seen repeatedly, ten times or more. This chain connects TRBV7-9 to TRBJ1-5; D is undetermined. With 4 bases removed from V and 5 bases from J, the gap between germline ends came to 12 bases. This CDR3 is built from 14 residues. From germline, CDR1 is SEHNR and CDR2 FQNEAQ (reference sequence). CDR3 region: CASSSTGVDQPQHF. The CDR3 region has the DNA TGTGCCAGCAGCTCCACCGGGGTCGATCAGCCCCAGCATTTT.

In its sample, this clone was seen once. This chain joins TRBV10-3 and TRBJ1-5; no clear D gene. V shed 0 bases and J shed 3 bases, with 6 bases lying between them. Germline lookup yields CDR1 ENHRY and CDR2 SYGVKD. CDR3 size: 14 residues. The DNA for the CDR3 is TGTGCCATCAGTGAGTCGAGGGACAATCAGCCCCAGCATTTT. It yields the protein CAISESRDNQPQHF.

The rearrangement links TRBV5-5 to TRBJ1-3, with 7 nucleotides matching TRBD1. This CDR3 spans 16 amino acids. J gave up 0 bases and V 4 bases, and 7 bases lay outside the gene matches. Germline V gene data show CDR1 as SGHKS and CDR2 as YYEKEE (reference sequence). For the CDR3, the DNA is TGTGCCAGCAGCCTGACGGGGGACAGCTCTGGAAACACCATATATTTT. It encodes CASSLTGDSSGNTIYF. Full variable domain (missing parts from reference TRBV5-5 and TRBJ1-3): DAGVTQSPTHLIKTRGQQVTLRCSPISGHKSVSWYQQVLGQGPQFIFQYYEKEERGRGNFPDRFSARQFPNYSSELNVNALLLGDSALYLCASSLTGDSSGNTIYFGEGSWLTVV.

This chain uses TRBV25-1 with TRBJ1-3, with 7 nucleotides matching TRBD1. Germline CDR1 is MGHDK and CDR2 is SYGVNS. This CDR3 is 13 amino acids long. The V and J ends lost 6 bases and 4 bases, in that order; junction bases with no gene match: 3. The CDR3 DNA reads as TGTGCCAGCAGACAGGGGCTAGGAAACACCATATATTTT. Translated: CASRQGLGNTIYF.

The V call is TRBV30, the J call TRBJ2-7; the D gene is possibly TRBD1 (7 bases). The CDR3 contains 17 residues. Germline assignment: CDR1 GTSNPN and CDR2 SVGIG (reference sequence). V was cut by 0 bases and J by 2 bases, with 20 bases left in between. The CDR3 reads CAWSVERQGGITYEQYF. CDR3 bases: TGTGCCTGGAGTGTAGAGCGACAGGGAGGAATAACCTACGAGCAGTACTTC.

This chain uses TRBV11-2 with TRBJ1-2, with 10 bases matching TRBD1. CDR1 SGHAT and CDR2 FQNNGV come from the germline V gene. V was clipped by 5 bases and J by 8 bases; unmatched bases: 8. This CDR3 is 14 amino acids long. The CDR3 coding sequence is TGTGCCAGCAGCGGCCACGACAGGGGGCTAGGCTACACCTTC. Translation gives CASSGHDRGLGYTF. The complete variable domain, with remaining parts taken from reference TRBV11-2 and TRBJ1-2, reads EAGVAQSPRYKIIEKRQSVAFWCNPISGHATLYWYQQILGQGPKLLIQFQNNGVVDDSQLPKDRFSAERLKGVDSTLKIQPAKLEDSAVYLCASSGHDRGLGYTFGSGTRLTVV.

The rearrangement links TRBV5-1 to TRBJ2-1, with D perhaps TRBD2 (6 bases). The V end lost 4 bases, the J end lost 7 bases, and 18 bases lay between the germline ends. CDR1 is SGHRS, CDR2 YFSETQ, per germline. The CDR3 length is 15 residues. For the CDR3, the DNA is TGCGCCAGCAGCCCGGAGGGAAGGGGAACGAATGAGCAGTTCTTC. Translation: CASSPEGRGTNEQFF. Full variable domain (rest looked up from reference TRBV5-1 and TRBJ2-1): KAGVTQTPRYLIKTRGQQVTLSCSPISGHRSVSWYQQTPGQGLQFLFEYFSETQRNKGNFPGRFSGRQFSNSRSEMNVSTLELGDSALYLCASSPEGRGTNEQFFGPGTRLTVL.

This rearrangement joins TRBV10-3 to TRBJ2-3, with TRBD2 identical over 9 bases. CDR3 length equals 15 residues. CDR1 and CDR2 from the germline V gene are ENHRY and SYGVKD. With V trimmed by 4 bases and J by 0 bases, 2 bases remained unmatched. Written as DNA, the CDR3 is TGTGCCATCAGTGCTAGCGGGAAGAGCACAGATACGCAGTATTTT. Its protein product is CAISASGKSTDTQYF.

This chain links TRBV28 with TRBJ2-7; D ambiguous. The germline V and J ends were trimmed by 2 bases and 4 bases, with 3 bases remaining between them. The germline CDR1 and CDR2 sequences are MDHEN and SYDVKM. The CDR3 has 11 amino acids. CDR3 region: CASSLRYEQYF. The CDR3, as DNA: TGTGCCAGCAGTTTACGGTACGAGCAGTACTTC.

This clone has a handful of counts. V is TRBV6-5 and J is TRBJ2-2, with 8 bases identical to TRBD1. The CDR3 runs 16 residues. Germline V gene lookup returns CDR1 MNHEY and CDR2 SVGAGI. V was pared by 0 bases and J by 2 bases, with 2 bases of the junction left unmatched. The CDR3 region is CASSYSTGVNTGELFF. For the CDR3, the DNA is TGTGCCAGCAGTTACTCGACAGGGGTTAACACCGGGGAGCTGTTTTTT.

In this sample, this clone turned up once. CDR3 sequence (DNA): TGTGCCAGCAGTTTATATGGTAATTCACCCCTCCACTTT. Translating gives CASSLYGNSPLHF. This rearrangement joins TRBV28 to TRBJ1-6; D gene ambiguous. CDR1 and CDR2 (germline): MDHEN, SYDVKM. The CDR3 spans 13 residues. Trimming took off 1 base at V and 6 bases at J, with 4 bases between the two ends.

The V call is TRBV30, the J call TRBJ2-3, with TRBD2 identical over 10 bases. The trim removed 3 bases at V and 9 bases at J, leaving 12 bases unmatched. CDR3 length: 15 amino acids. Germline assignment: CDR1 GTSNPN and CDR2 SVGIG (reference sequence). The chain's CDR3 is CAWRSMASGSWTQYF. The CDR3 DNA sequence: TGTGCCTGGAGAAGCATGGCTAGCGGGAGTTGGACGCAGTATTTT.

This chain joins TRBV2 and TRBJ1-2; 8 nucleotides match TRBD1. Per the germline V gene, CDR1 is SNHLY and CDR2 is FYNNEI. The CDR3 loop spans 13 amino acids. The trim removed 4 bases at V and 8 bases at J, leaving 6 bases unmatched. As DNA, the CDR3 is TGTGCCAGCAGTGTACAGGGGGGGGTCGGCTACACCTTC. It yields the protein CASSVQGGVGYTF. Based on the CDR3 plus reference TRBV2 and TRBJ1-2, the full variable domain is EPEVTQTPSHQVTQMGQEVILRCVPISNHLYFYWYRQILGQKVEFLVSFYNNEISEKSEIFDDQFSVERPDGSNFTLKIRSTKLEDSAMYFCASSVQGGVGYTFGSGTRLTVV.

J is TRBJ1-6 and V is TRBV7-9; D gene uncertain. CDR1 and CDR2 from the germline V gene are SEHNR and FQNEAQ (reference sequence). V was pared by 5 bases and J by 9 bases, with 14 bases between. This CDR3 is built from 14 residues. CDR3: CASSGPTDSSPLHF. The CDR3 region has the DNA TGTGCCAGCAGCGGACCCACAGATAGTTCACCCCTCCACTTT.

The V call is TRBV10-1, the J call TRBJ2-3; 8 nucleotides line up with TRBD2. Germline lookup yields CDR1 WNHNN and CDR2 SYGVQD (reference sequence). Unmatched junction bases numbered 7, after V lost 8 bases and J lost 6 bases. The CDR3 extends over 13 amino acids. The CDR3 here is CASASGRPDTQYF. DNA for the CDR3: TGCGCCAGCGCCAGCGGGAGACCCGATACGCAGTATTTT.